Detailed here is one T cell receptor beta chain. The antigen is undetermined. This entry belongs to a study of OX40 agonist ivuxolimab in advanced cancers. Study context: An agonistic human IgG2 monoclonal antibody against OX40 (CD134) was given. Patients got intravenous ivuxolimab at 0.01 to 10 mg/kg every 2 weeks. The study reported partial responses in three patients: one hepatocellular carcinoma, two cutaneous melanoma. General study points: Partial responders at 0.1-3.0 mg/kg showed near-lowest clonal expansion.

The protocol was immunoSEQ multiplex PCR, while the TCRdb copy is restricted to in-frame clones and leaves out a portion. Of tens of thousands of clones listed, roughly 86% are singletons. CDR3 length: 13 amino acids. V shed 4 bases, J shed 7 bases, and the junction held 2 bases outside the gene matches. Germline V gene data show CDR1 as MGHRA and CDR2 as YSYEKL. The TCR was taken from an adult with an advanced solid tumor such as melanoma, head and neck, liver or kidney cancer. This specimen consisted of CD4+ or CD8+ T cells sorted from blood, obtained in a trial of the OX40 agonist ivuxolimab. This chain uses TRBV4-1 with TRBJ2-2; TRBD2 aligns across 8 bases. CDR3 bases: TGCGCCAGCAGCCCCCTAGCGGGCGGGGAGCTGTTTTTT. It is translated as CASSPLAGGELFF.